The 8 T cell receptor beta chains below come from one sample, sequenced in a study of T cell clonality in common variable immunodeficiency. Here immunoSEQ multiplex PCR was the method, and the copy in TCRdb shows in-frame clones only, minus some. The sample presents about 45,000 clones, none singletons. The sample comprised peripheral blood mononuclear cells. The receptors originated from a person aged 18 to 75 in good health.

This clone was picked up many times. Read sequence stops 3 residues before the CDR3 end, and the germline J gene provides the missing end. V and J are TRBV18 and TRBJ2-2, with 8 nucleotides matching TRBD1. J was trimmed by 7 bases and V by 5 bases; bases with no gene match: 9. The CDR3 is 15 amino acids. Germline V gives CDR1 KGHSH, CDR2 LQKENI. The CDR3 DNA, read in part, is TGTGCCAGCTCAACCGGGACAGGTCCTATCGGGGAG. Its translation is CASSTGTGPIGE. The full-length CDR3 reads as CASSTGTGPIGELFF.

This clone was observed many times. The CDR3 end is not reached by the read, which stops 3 residues before it; the germline J gene fills it in. The rearrangement links TRBV7-2 to TRBJ2-5; maybe TRBD1 (6 bases). Looked up from germline, CDR1 is SGHTA and CDR2 is FQGNSA. The V end lost 1 base, the J end lost 4 bases, and 7 bases lay between the germline ends. CDR3 length equals 13 residues. Incomplete CDR3 DNA: TGTGCCAGCAGCTTAGTACAGGGAGAGACC. It yields the protein CASSLVQGET. The CDR3 in full is CASSLVQGETQYF.

This clone was counted many times. The sequenced fragment ends 3 residues before the CDR3 boundary, so the rest is inferred from the germline J gene. The chain has TRBV19 and TRBJ2-1, with TRBD2 matching 15 bases. Germline CDR1 and CDR2: LNHDA and SQIVND (reference sequence). The V and J ends lost 6 bases and 6 bases, in that order; junction bases with no gene match: 3. The CDR3 contains 15 residues. CDR3 bases read: TGTGCCAGTAGAGGACTAGCGGGAGGGTCCAATGAG. This gives the protein CASRGLAGGSNE. The whole CDR3 reads CASRGLAGGSNEQFF. The variable domain in full, completed from reference TRBV19 and TRBJ2-1, reads DGGITQSPKYLFRKEGQNVTLSCEQNLNHDAMYWYRQDPGQGLRLIYYSQIVNDFQKGDIAEGYSVSREKKESFPLTVTSAQKNPTAFYLCASRGLAGGSNEQFFGPGTRLTVL.

Ten or more counts support this clone. Read data end 3 residues before the CDR3 end; the end is taken from the germline J gene. The V and J genes are TRBV29-1 and TRBJ2-3; D is possibly TRBD1 (6 bases). CDR3 size: 16 residues. Germline CDR1 and CDR2: SQVTM and ANQGSEA. The V and J ends lost 5 bases and 0 bases respectively, with 18 bases between them. CDR3 DNA, as far as it was read: TGCAGCGTTCTCCCGTCCGGGACAAGTAGCACAGATACG. This gives the protein CSVLPSGTSSTDT. The CDR3 in full is CSVLPSGTSSTDTQYF.

The sample holds a few counts of this clone. From the germline J gene comes the end of the CDR3, since the read stops 3 residues before it. Other DNA sequences in this specimen translate into the identical CDR3. The chain combines TRBV5-1 with TRBJ1-1; 7 bases fit TRBD1. The CDR3 consists of 15 residues. In germline, CDR1 is SGHRS, CDR2 YFSETQ. The trim removed 8 bases at V and 3 bases at J, leaving 13 bases unmatched. CDR3 DNA (partial): TGCGCCAGTACGCCAAACGTCCAGGGGGACACTGAA. It specifies CASTPNVQGDTE. The full CDR3 sequence reads CASTPNVQGDTEAFF.

This clone was seen at least ten times. The observed sequence ends 3 residues before the CDR3 terminus, with the missing tail filled in from the germline J gene. This sequence joins TRBV7-8 and TRBJ2-1; 14 bases match TRBD2. The V segment lost 6 bases and the J segment 7 bases; nucleotides outside the gene matches: 5. The V gene's germline CDR1 is SGHVS and CDR2 FQNEAQ. CDR3 size: 15 residues. The covered CDR3 bases are TGTGCCAGCAGTTCCGGACTAGCGGGGGGTAATGAG. Translating gives CASSSGLAGGNE. Given in full, the CDR3 is CASSSGLAGGNEQFF.

This clone showed up many times. The read comes to an end 3 residues before the CDR3 does, leaving the germline J gene to fill in the end. The chain has TRBV3-1 (or the pseudogene TRBV3-2) and TRBJ2-1; TRBD2 is a possible D gene (6 bases). Germline CDR1 reads LGHDT; CDR2 reads YNNKEL (reference sequence). Deletions cut 4 bases from V and 8 bases from J, with 21 bases between. CDR3 length: 16 residues. The sequenced CDR3 bases are TGTGCCAGCAGCCCCCCAGGGACTGCCCCGGACCATGAG. Translated, it gives CASSPPGTAPDHE. The full CDR3 is CASSPPGTAPDHEQFF.

The table lists this clone with many counts. The CDR3 is cut off 3 residues early in the read; its end comes from the germline J gene. The V and J genes are TRBV20-1 and TRBJ2-1, with D hard to call. V lost 5 bases to trimming and J lost 5 bases, with 4 bases between them. This CDR3 is built from 10 residues. Germline CDR1 is DFQATT and CDR2 is SNEGSKA (reference sequence). The CDR3 DNA, read in part, is TGCAGTGCTCTTCACAATGAG. Residues: CSALHNE. The entire CDR3 sequence reads CSALHNEQFF.